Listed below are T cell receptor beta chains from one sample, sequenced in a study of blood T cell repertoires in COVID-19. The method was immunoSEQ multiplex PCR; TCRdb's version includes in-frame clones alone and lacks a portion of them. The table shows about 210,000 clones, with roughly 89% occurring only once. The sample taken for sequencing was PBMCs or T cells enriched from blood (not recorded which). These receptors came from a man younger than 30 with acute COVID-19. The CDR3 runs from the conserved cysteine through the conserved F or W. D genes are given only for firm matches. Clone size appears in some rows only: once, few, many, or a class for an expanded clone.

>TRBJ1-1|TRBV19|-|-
CASNPLGASEAFF
TGTGCCAGTAATCCCTTAGGGGCCTCTGAAGCTTTCTTT
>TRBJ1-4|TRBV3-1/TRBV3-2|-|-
CASSQDRGFNEKLFF
TGTGCCAGCAGCCAAGATAGAGGGTTTAATGAAAAACTGTTTTTT
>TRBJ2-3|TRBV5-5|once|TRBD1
CASSLAGTGVDTQYF
TGTGCCAGCAGCTTGGCCGGGACAGGGGTGGATACGCAGTATTTT
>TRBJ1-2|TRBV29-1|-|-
CSVDPRGLGGYTF
TGCAGCGTTGATCCCCGAGGGCTCGGTGGCTACACCTTC
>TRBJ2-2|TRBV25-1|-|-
CASSAQGRSTGELFF
TGTGCCAGCAGTGCTCAAGGGAGGAGCACCGGGGAGCTGTTTTTT
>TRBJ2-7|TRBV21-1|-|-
CASPRTSGSPHEQYF
TGTGCCAGCCCTAGAACAAGCGGGAGCCCCCACGAGCAGTACTTC
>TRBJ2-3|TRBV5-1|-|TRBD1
CASSSPTGPRSDTQYF
TGCGCCAGCAGCTCCCCGACAGGGCCAAGGTCAGATACGCAGTATTTT
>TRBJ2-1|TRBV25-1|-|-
CASSEFVDNEQFF
TGTGCCAGCAGTGAATTCGTCGACAATGAGCAGTTCTTC
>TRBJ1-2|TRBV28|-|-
CASSLLGADGYTF
TGTGCCAGCAGTCTTTTGGGGGCGGATGGCTACACCTTC
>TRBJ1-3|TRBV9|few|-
CASSVEAGSSGNTIYF
TGTGCCAGCAGCGTAGAGGCGGGTAGCTCTGGAAACACCATATATTTT
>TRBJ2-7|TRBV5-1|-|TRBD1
CASSLGQGVTYEQYF
TGCGCCAGCAGCTTGGGACAGGGGGTGACCTACGAGCAGTACTTC
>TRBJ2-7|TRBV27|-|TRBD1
CASWTGNSEQYF
TGTGCCAGCTGGACAGGGAACTCCGAGCAGTACTTC
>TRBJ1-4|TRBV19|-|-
CASTLGRLDEKLFF
TGTGCCAGTACCCTCGGCAGGCTGGATGAAAAACTGTTTTTT
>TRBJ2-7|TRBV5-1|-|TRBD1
CASSRVSGTGSDEQYF
TGCGCCAGCAGCCGCGTCTCCGGGACAGGGAGCGACGAGCAGTACTTC
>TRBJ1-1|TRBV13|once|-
CASSYPLGVRGEAFF
TGTGCCAGCAGCTACCCCTTGGGGGTCAGGGGTGAAGCTTTCTTT
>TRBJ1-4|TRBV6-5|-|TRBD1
CASSYANRDRVEKLFF
TGTGCCAGCAGTTACGCAAACCGGGACAGGGTGGAAAAACTGTTTTTT
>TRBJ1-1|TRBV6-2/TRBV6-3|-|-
CASSYKSRKNTEAFF
TGTGCCAGCAGTTATAAATCCAGGAAAAACACTGAAGCTTTCTTT
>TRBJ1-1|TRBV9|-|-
CASSPKGGLNTEAFF
TGTGCCAGCAGCCCGAAAGGGGGTTTGAACACTGAAGCTTTCTTT
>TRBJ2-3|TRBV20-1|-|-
CSARYSDTQYF
TGCAGTGCTCGGTACTCAGATACGCAGTATTTT
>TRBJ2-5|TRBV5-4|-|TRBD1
CASTRSGQGPETQYF
TGTGCCAGCACACGATCGGGACAGGGTCCAGAGACCCAGTACTTC
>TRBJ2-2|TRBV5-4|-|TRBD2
CASSAAGTKNTGELFF
TGTGCCAGCAGCGCAGCCGGGACTAAGAACACCGGGGAGCTGTTTTTT
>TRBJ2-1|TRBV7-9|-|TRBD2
CASSTLASSSYNEQFF
TGTGCCAGCAGCACACTAGCGTCGAGCTCCTACAATGAGCAGTTCTTC
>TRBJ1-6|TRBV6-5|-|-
CASNDRSSYNSPLHF
TGTGCCAGCAACGACAGGAGCTCCTATAATTCACCCCTCCACTTT
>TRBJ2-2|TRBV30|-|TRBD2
CAWTLAGGAGELFF
TGTGCCTGGACGCTAGCGGGAGGTGCCGGGGAGCTGTTTTTT
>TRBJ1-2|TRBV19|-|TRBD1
CASSTWDRGSYGYTF
TGTGCCAGTAGTACCTGGGACAGGGGATCCTATGGCTACACCTTC
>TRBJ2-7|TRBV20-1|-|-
CSASERALDEQYF
TGCAGTGCTAGTGAGAGGGCTTTGGACGAGCAGTACTTC
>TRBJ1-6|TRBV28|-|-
CASTLREYSLNSPLHF
TGTGCCAGCACACTTCGGGAATACAGCCTGAATTCACCCCTCCACTTT
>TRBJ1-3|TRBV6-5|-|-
CASSYSAGSGNTIYF
TGTGCCAGCAGTTACTCCGCAGGATCTGGAAACACCATATATTTT
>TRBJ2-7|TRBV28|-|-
CASSLTGDEQYF
TGTGCCAGCAGCCTGACGGGGGACGAGCAGTACTTC
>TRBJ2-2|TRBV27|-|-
CASSLDFREIKNTGELFF
TGTGCCAGCAGTTTGGACTTCCGGGAGATTAAGAACACCGGGGAGCTGTTTTTT
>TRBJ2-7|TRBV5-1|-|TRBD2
CASSLGLAGANYEQYF
TGCGCCAGCAGCTTGGGGCTAGCGGGAGCCAACTACGAGCAGTACTTC
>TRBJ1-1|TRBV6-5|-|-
CASSNGGTEAFF
TGTGCCAGCAGTAATGGGGGGACTGAAGCTTTCTTT
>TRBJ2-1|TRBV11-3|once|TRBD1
CASSFRGLSSYNEQFF
TGTGCCAGCAGTTTCAGGGGGCTCAGCTCCTACAATGAGCAGTTCTTC
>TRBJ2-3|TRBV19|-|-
CASSANKPDTQYF
TGTGCCAGTAGCGCGAATAAACCAGATACGCAGTATTTT
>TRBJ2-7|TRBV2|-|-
CASTLDGSSYEQYF
TGTGCCAGCACCCTGGACGGGAGCTCCTACGAGCAGTACTTC
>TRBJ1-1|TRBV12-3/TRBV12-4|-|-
CASSGGGDEAFF
TGTGCCAGCAGCGGGGGAGGGGACGAAGCTTTCTTT
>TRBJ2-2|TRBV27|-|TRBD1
CASNSDRGFTGELFF
TGTGCCAGCAACTCGGACAGGGGGTTCACCGGGGAGCTGTTTTTT
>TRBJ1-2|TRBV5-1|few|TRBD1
CASSFTGGVGYTF
TGCGCCAGCAGCTTCACAGGGGGTGTTGGCTACACCTTC
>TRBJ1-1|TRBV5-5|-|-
CASSPERAELNTEAFF
TGTGCCAGCAGCCCAGAGCGGGCGGAGCTGAACACTGAAGCTTTCTTT
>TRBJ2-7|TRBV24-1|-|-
CATSDAAGVEQYF
TGTGCCACCAGTGATGCCGCGGGCGTTGAGCAGTACTTC
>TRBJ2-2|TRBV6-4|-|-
CASSEGDTGELFF
TGTGCCAGCAGTGAAGGGGACACCGGGGAGCTGTTTTTT
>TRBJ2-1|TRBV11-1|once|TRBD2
CASSYPTSGSYEQFF
TGTGCCAGCAGCTATCCGACTAGCGGGAGTTATGAGCAGTTCTTC
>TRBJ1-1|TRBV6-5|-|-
CASSSPNTEAFF
TGTGCCAGCAGTTCTCCGAACACTGAAGCTTTCTTT
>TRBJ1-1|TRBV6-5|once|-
CASSSVNTEAFF
TGTGCCAGCAGTTCAGTGAACACTGAAGCTTTCTTT
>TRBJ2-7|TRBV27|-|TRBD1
CASAPSRGQGEQYF
TGTGCCAGCGCCCCGAGTAGGGGGCAAGGCGAGCAGTACTTC
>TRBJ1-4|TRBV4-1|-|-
CASSQVGRTARNEKLFF
TGCGCCAGCAGCCAAGTAGGTCGCACAGCCAGAAATGAAAAACTGTTTTTT
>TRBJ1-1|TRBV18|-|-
CASSAEGGSRTEAFF
TGTGCCAGCTCGGCCGAAGGCGGATCTAGGACTGAAGCTTTCTTT
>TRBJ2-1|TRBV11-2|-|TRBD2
CASSFELAGVVNEQFF
TGTGCCAGCAGCTTCGAGCTAGCGGGAGTGGTCAATGAGCAGTTCTTC
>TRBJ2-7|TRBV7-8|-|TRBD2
CASSSFTTGTRGTWQYF
TGTGCCAGCAGTTCATTCACTACCGGGACTAGGGGTACTTGGCAGTACTTC
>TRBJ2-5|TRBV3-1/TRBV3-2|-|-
CASSPFGLPETQYF
TGTGCCAGCAGCCCCTTTGGGCTACCAGAGACCCAGTACTTC
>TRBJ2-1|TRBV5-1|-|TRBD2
CASRGSVAGVSYNEQFF
TGCGCCAGCAGGGGGTCGGTAGCGGGAGTCTCCTACAATGAGCAGTTCTTC
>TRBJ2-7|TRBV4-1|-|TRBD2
CASSQGRASGIYEQYF
TGCGCCAGCAGCCAAGGGCGGGCTAGCGGGATCTACGAGCAGTACTTC
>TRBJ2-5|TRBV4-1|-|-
CASSQRLVMETQYF
TGCGCCAGCAGCCAACGACTAGTTATGGAGACCCAGTACTTC
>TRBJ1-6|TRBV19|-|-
CASSVDRPNSPLHF
TGTGCCAGTAGTGTCGACAGACCGAATTCACCCCTCCACTTT
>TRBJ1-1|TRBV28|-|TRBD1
CASSPQGRTEAFF
TGTGCCAGCAGTCCACAGGGGAGGACTGAAGCTTTCTTT
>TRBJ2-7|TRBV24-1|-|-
CATSDYGGEQYF
TGTGCCACCAGTGATTACGGGGGCGAGCAGTACTTC
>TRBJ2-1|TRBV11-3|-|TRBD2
CASSPLAGTNEQFF
TGTGCCAGCAGCCCCCTAGCGGGCACAAATGAGCAGTTCTTC
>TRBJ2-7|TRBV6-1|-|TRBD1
CASSELVTGRRYEQYF
TGTGCCAGCAGTGAGTTAGTGACAGGGCGCCGCTACGAGCAGTACTTC
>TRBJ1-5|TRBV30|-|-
CAWSGPRTGNQPQHF
TGTGCCTGGAGTGGCCCACGGACAGGCAATCAGCCCCAGCATTTT